This T cell receptor (beta chain) stems from a study of T-cell reconstitution after alpha-beta-depleted transplantation in children. In this sample, this clonotype turned up a few times. Library preparation (for TCRbeta) was performed with unique molecular identifiers. TCRdb independently ran MiXCR on the PCR reads; one entry per CDR3 protein. The sample shows about 980,000 distinct CDR3 sequences, about 29% of them seen only once. This CDR3 has 14 amino acids. CDR1 and CDR2 (germline): SGHVS, FQNEAQ. Trimming removed 3 bases at V and 5 bases at J, with 10 bases between. This specimen was PBMCs, mostly from graft donor cells, taken 360 days after TCRalphabeta/CD19-depleted stem cell transplant. This TCR was recovered from a boy under three years old who had a stem cell transplant for SCID, so the T cells may come from the graft donor. The rearrangement links TRBV7-8 to TRBJ2-2, with D perhaps matching TRBD1 (5 bases). The CDR3 sequence: CASSLFRVTGELFF. CDR3 coding DNA: TGTGCCAGCAGCTTGTTCAGGGTAACCGGGGAGCTGTTTTTT. The variable domain in full, completed from reference TRBV7-8 and TRBJ2-2, reads GAGVSQSPRYKVAKRGQDVALRCDPISGHVSLFWYQQALGQGPEFLTYFQNEAQLDKSGLPSDRFFAERPEGSVSTLKIQRTQQEDSAVYLCASSLFRVTGELFFGEGSRLTVL.